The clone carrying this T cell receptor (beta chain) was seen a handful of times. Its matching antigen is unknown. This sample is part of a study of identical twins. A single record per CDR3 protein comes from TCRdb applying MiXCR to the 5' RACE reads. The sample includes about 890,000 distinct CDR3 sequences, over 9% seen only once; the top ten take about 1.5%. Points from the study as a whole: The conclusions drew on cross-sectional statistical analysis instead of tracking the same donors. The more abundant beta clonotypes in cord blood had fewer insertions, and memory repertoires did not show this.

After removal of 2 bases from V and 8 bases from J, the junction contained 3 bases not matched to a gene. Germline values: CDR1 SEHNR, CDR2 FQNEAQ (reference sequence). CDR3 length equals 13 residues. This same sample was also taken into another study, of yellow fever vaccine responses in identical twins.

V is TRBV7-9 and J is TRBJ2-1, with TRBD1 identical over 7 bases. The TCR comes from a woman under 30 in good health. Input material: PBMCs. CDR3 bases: TGTGCCAGCAGCTTAATAGGGGGCGATGAGCAGTTCTTC. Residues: CASSLIGGDEQFF.